This T cell receptor (beta chain) derives from a study of T-cell reconstitution after alpha-beta-depleted transplantation in children. CDR3 length equals 15 residues. Trimming took 3 bases from V and 0 from J, leaving 11 bases between them. CDR1 and CDR2 from the germline V gene are SNHLY and FYNNEI. Unique molecular identifiers were used in preparing the TCRbeta library. TCRdb itself ran the PCR reads through MiXCR, one entry per CDR3 protein. The repertoire holds 450,000 to 550,000 distinct CDR3 sequences, with 10% to 12% as singletons. The clonotype was recovered from a female patient aged 2-15 years who had a stem cell transplant for aplastic anemia, so the T cells may come from the graft donor. The source material was PBMCs, mostly from graft donor cells, sampled 180 days after TCRalphabeta/CD19-depleted stem cell transplant. V is TRBV2 and J is TRBJ2-5; no definite D call. CDR3 amino acids: CASSDIGGHQETQYF. Written as DNA, the CDR3 is TGTGCCAGCAGTGATATAGGTGGACACCAAGAGACCCAGTACTTC. The full variable domain, completed using reference TRBV2 and TRBJ2-5, is EPEVTQTPSHQVTQMGQEVILRCVPISNHLYFYWYRQILGQKVEFLVSFYNNEISEKSEIFDDQFSVERPDGSNFTLKIRSTKLEDSAMYFCASSDIGGHQETQYFGPGTRLLVL.